This T cell receptor (beta chain) was obtained from a study of neurological immune-mediated disorders. Per the germline V gene, CDR1 is SQVTM and CDR2 is ANQGSEA. Trimming shortened V by 3 bases and J by 4 bases, and 21 bases separated the two germline ends. This CDR3 spans 16 amino acids. 1 million sorted CD4+ or CD8+ T cells made each library. TCRdb processed the 5' RACE reads anew with MiXCR; each CDR3 protein has one entry. The data hold some 21,000 distinct CDR3 sequences, with approximately 5.9% observed a single time. This clonotype was seen repeatedly, ten times or more. The sequence was obtained from a man between 18 and 29 years old in good health. The sequencing input was CD8+ T cells from blood. The rearrangement links TRBV29-1 to TRBJ1-2, with D possibly being TRBD1 (5 bases). The CDR3 loop reads CSVEGVSSAGVYGYTF. The CDR3 DNA sequence: TGCAGCGTTGAGGGGGTCAGTTCAGCGGGGGTCTATGGCTACACCTTC.